Below are 7 T cell receptor beta chains sequenced from a single sample in a study of CD8 T cells in Susac syndrome. Random-hexamer reverse transcription was applied to about 0.45 to 1 ug RNA. One entry per CDR3 protein, called by TCRdb with MiXCR from the immunoSEQ multiplex PCR reads. The table has some 250,000 distinct CDR3 sequences, around 96% seen once; the top ten hold approximately 0.094%. The specimen was CD4+ T cells from PBMCs. Source of these receptors: a human donor with Susac syndrome.

This rearrangement joins TRBV4-1 to TRBJ2-5, with 11 bases lining up with TRBD2. Germline values: CDR1 MGHRA, CDR2 YSYEKL. The CDR3 loop spans 16 amino acids. V lost 6 bases to trimming and J lost 5 bases; unmatched junction nucleotides: 11. Here the CDR3 reads CASRPTSGIAWETQYF. The DNA of the CDR3 is TGCGCCAGCAGACCGACTAGCGGGATTGCGTGGGAGACCCAGTACTTC.

The chain couples TRBV5-4 to TRBJ2-3, with TRBD2 matching 9 bases. Trimming at V came to 2 bases and at J to 3 bases, leaving 7 bases not matched to a gene. The CDR3 covers 16 residues. Germline loops: CDR1 SGHNT, CDR2 YYREEE (reference sequence). The CDR3 loop is CASSFYAGGPTDTQYF. The CDR3 nucleotides read TGTGCCAGCAGCTTTTACGCGGGAGGGCCAACAGATACGCAGTATTTT.

This rearrangement joins TRBV14 to TRBJ2-1; 8 nucleotides match TRBD2. The germline V gene encodes CDR1 SGHDN and CDR2 FVKESK. The CDR3 spans 21 residues. Trimming removed 1 base from V and 0 bases from J; junction bases left unmatched: 17. In DNA, the CDR3 is TGTGCCAGCAGCCAAGCCGGGCGGCAGCGGGGGAGGGGGGACTCCTACAATGAGCAGTTCTTC. Its protein product is CASSQAGRQRGRGDSYNEQFF.

The CDR3 DNA is TGTGCCAGCAGTCCCCTGACTGCCAACGTCCTGACTTTC. Amino acid sequence: CASSPLTANVLTF. The V gene is TRBV28, the J gene TRBJ2-6, with D uncertain. This CDR3 spans 13 amino acids. V gave up 5 bases and J gave up 7 bases, with 9 bases separating them. Germline CDR1 MDHEN, CDR2 SYDVKM. Full variable domain (outside the CDR3, taken from reference TRBV28 and TRBJ2-6): DVKVTQSSRYLVKRTGEKVFLECVQDMDHENMFWYRQDPGLGLRLIYFSYDVKMKEKGDIPEGYSVSREKKERFSLILESASTNQTSMYLCASSPLTANVLTFGAGSRLTVL.

The chain carries TRBV20-1 and TRBJ2-7; 10 nucleotides agree with TRBD1. The CDR3 is 15 residues long. CDR1 and CDR2 from the germline V gene are DFQATT and SNEGSKA (reference sequence). Germline trimming cut 4 bases from V and 8 bases from J; bases unmatched to any gene: 14. The CDR3 region has the DNA TGCAGTGCTAACTATCCGGGACAGGGGAATTCTCAGCAGTACTTC. The encoded protein is CSANYPGQGNSQQYF.

The chain joins TRBV29-1 to TRBJ2-6; no clear D. The length of the CDR3 is 14 residues. Germline V lookup: CDR1 SQVTM, CDR2 ANQGSEA. Between the trimmed V and J ends, which lost 3 bases and 0 bases, there was a span of 6 bases. DNA of the CDR3: TGCAGCGTTGACTTGGGCTCTGGGGCCAACGTCCTGACTTTC. Translation gives CSVDLGSGANVLTF.

The genes are TRBV23-1 and TRBJ1-1; TRBD1 might be the D (5 bases). TRBV23-1 is an ORF; its function is uncertain. The CDR3 extends over 16 amino acids. Trimming removed 4 bases at V and 3 bases at J, with 18 bases between. The CDR3 DNA reads TGCGCCAGCAGTCGCACCAGGGAGGTAGGTGACACTGAAGCTTTCTTT. Encoded protein: CASSRTREVGDTEAFF.